A selection of T cell receptor beta chains follows, all from one sample in a study of cytotoxic CD8 clonotypes in ibrutinib-treated CLL. This table comes from immunoSEQ multiplex PCR, and its TCRdb copy is limited to in-frame clones, with some not included. This sample yields over 150,000 clones, of which more than 65% are seen a single time; under 2.5% belongs to the top ten. The source material was PBMCs, sampled after 12 months of ibrutinib treatment. Receptor source: a human donor with chronic lymphocytic leukemia. The CDR3 runs from the conserved cysteine through the conserved F or W. A D gene is named only where the DNA matches it firmly. Only part of the rows carry a size: once, few, many, or a class if the clone is expanded.

len: 15; d_gene: TRBD2; v_gene: TRBV5-6; j_gene: TRBJ2-3; abundance: once; CDR3nt: TGTGCCAGCAGCTTGAGGGCGGGAGGGCCGGATACGCAGTATTTT; CDR3aa: CASSLRAGGPDTQYF
len: 11; d_gene: .; v_gene: TRBV29-1; j_gene: TRBJ1-2; abundance: .; CDR3nt: TGCAGCGTGGGCGTAGGTTCCGGCTACACCTTC; CDR3aa: CSVGVGSGYTF
len: 14; d_gene: .; v_gene: TRBV18; j_gene: TRBJ1-1; abundance: .; CDR3nt: TGTGCCAGCTCACCGAGCTGGGAAGGCACTGAAGCTTTCTTT; CDR3aa: CASSPSWEGTEAFF
len: 13; d_gene: TRBD2; v_gene: TRBV2; j_gene: TRBJ2-3; abundance: .; CDR3nt: TGTGCCAGCAGGTTCGGGGGGGCAGATACGCAGTATTTT; CDR3aa: CASRFGGADTQYF
len: 15; d_gene: TRBD1; v_gene: TRBV6-6; j_gene: TRBJ1-1; abundance: .; CDR3nt: TGTGCCAGCAGTTACGCCGGGACAGGACCCTATGAAGCTTTCTTT; CDR3aa: CASSYAGTGPYEAFF
len: 15; d_gene: TRBD1; v_gene: TRBV11-2; j_gene: TRBJ2-7; abundance: .; CDR3nt: TGTGCCAGCAGCTTAGGAGGGGGCGTAGGTTTCGAGCAGTACTTC; CDR3aa: CASSLGGGVGFEQYF
len: 12; d_gene: .; v_gene: TRBV28; j_gene: TRBJ1-5; abundance: few; CDR3nt: TGTGCCAGCAGTTCAGGGGAACGGCCCCAGCATTTT; CDR3aa: CASSSGERPQHF
len: 15; d_gene: .; v_gene: TRBV5-4; j_gene: TRBJ2-7; abundance: .; CDR3nt: TGTGCCAGCAGCCGGCCGAGGGCTCTCTCCTACGAGCAGTACTTC; CDR3aa: CASSRPRALSYEQYF
len: 17; d_gene: TRBD1; v_gene: TRBV5-4; j_gene: TRBJ2-3; abundance: .; CDR3nt: TGTGCCAGCAGCCGCCGGGACAGGGGGCGAGGCACAGATACGCAGTATTTT; CDR3aa: CASSRRDRGRGTDTQYF
len: 15; d_gene: TRBD1; v_gene: TRBV5-1; j_gene: TRBJ2-7; abundance: .; CDR3nt: TGCGCCAGCAGCTTGTCCGGACAGGGAGGATCCGAGCAGTACTTC; CDR3aa: CASSLSGQGGSEQYF
len: 16; d_gene: .; v_gene: TRBV7-7; j_gene: TRBJ2-1; abundance: few; CDR3nt: TGTGCTAGCAGCTTAGGGGGGACCAAGCCTATCAATGAGCAGTTCTTC; CDR3aa: CASSLGGTKPINEQFF
len: 15; d_gene: .; v_gene: TRBV27; j_gene: TRBJ1-5; abundance: .; CDR3nt: TGTGCCAGCAGTTTATCCAGTTATAGCAATCAGCCCCAGCATTTT; CDR3aa: CASSLSSYSNQPQHF
len: 17; d_gene: .; v_gene: TRBV4-3; j_gene: TRBJ1-3; abundance: .; CDR3nt: TGCGCCAGCAGCCAAGATCCTCTGGGGTTGGTTGGAAACACCATATATTTT; CDR3aa: CASSQDPLGLVGNTIYF
len: 14; d_gene: TRBD1; v_gene: TRBV2; j_gene: TRBJ1-1; abundance: .; CDR3nt: TGTGCCAGCAGTGTCGAGGGGGCGAACACTGAAGCTTTCTTT; CDR3aa: CASSVEGANTEAFF
len: 14; d_gene: TRBD1; v_gene: TRBV6-6; j_gene: TRBJ2-4; abundance: .; CDR3nt: TGTGCCAGCACTGAGACAGGGATTGGAAACATTCAGTACTTC; CDR3aa: CASTETGIGNIQYF
len: 18; d_gene: .; v_gene: TRBV7-2; j_gene: TRBJ2-1; abundance: once; CDR3nt: TGTGCCAGCAGATTCTCTGGGGGGAGCCGACAGACTAACAATGAGCAGTTCTTC; CDR3aa: CASRFSGGSRQTNNEQFF
len: 15; d_gene: .; v_gene: TRBV2; j_gene: TRBJ1-1; abundance: .; CDR3nt: TGTGCCAGCAGTGAAGTCTTGCGGGCAGGACTTGAAGCTTTCTTT; CDR3aa: CASSEVLRAGLEAFF
len: 15; d_gene: TRBD2; v_gene: TRBV5-5; j_gene: TRBJ2-7; abundance: once; CDR3nt: TGTGCCAGCAGCCCCGGACTAGCGGGAACCTACGAGCAGTACTTC; CDR3aa: CASSPGLAGTYEQYF
len: 15; d_gene: .; v_gene: TRBV5-8; j_gene: TRBJ2-1; abundance: .; CDR3nt: TGTGCCAGCCGCTCGGGCCGGGGGTTCACGAATGAGCAGTTCTTC; CDR3aa: CASRSGRGFTNEQFF
len: 14; d_gene: .; v_gene: TRBV28; j_gene: TRBJ1-4; abundance: .; CDR3nt: TGTGCCAGCAGTTTAACGGCCCTCTACGAAAAACTGTTTTTT; CDR3aa: CASSLTALYEKLFF
len: 15; d_gene: TRBD1; v_gene: TRBV4-1; j_gene: TRBJ2-1; abundance: few; CDR3nt: TGCGCCAGCAGGGTTACAGGGGTCCCCTACAATGAGCAGTTCTTC; CDR3aa: CASRVTGVPYNEQFF
len: 16; d_gene: TRBD2; v_gene: TRBV10-3; j_gene: TRBJ2-3; abundance: .; CDR3nt: TGTGCCATCAGTGGGGGCCTAGCGGGGGAGGGAGATACGCAGTATTTT; CDR3aa: CAISGGLAGEGDTQYF
len: 13; d_gene: .; v_gene: TRBV7-6; j_gene: TRBJ2-7; abundance: .; CDR3nt: TGTGCCAGCAGCTCTATTATCTCCTACGAGCAGTACTTC; CDR3aa: CASSSIISYEQYF
len: 15; d_gene: TRBD1; v_gene: TRBV5-5; j_gene: TRBJ2-1; abundance: few; CDR3nt: TGTGCCAGCAGCTTGGGACAGGGGACCTACAATGAGCAGTTCTTC; CDR3aa: CASSLGQGTYNEQFF
len: 16; d_gene: .; v_gene: TRBV4-3; j_gene: TRBJ2-1; abundance: .; CDR3nt: TGCGCCAGCAGCCAAGAGAGGTGGAGCTCCTACAATGAGCAGTTCTTC; CDR3aa: CASSQERWSSYNEQFF
len: 15; d_gene: .; v_gene: TRBV19; j_gene: TRBJ2-1; abundance: .; CDR3nt: TGTGCCAGTAGTAGAACTTCGTCTGGAGGCAATGAGCAGTTCTTC; CDR3aa: CASSRTSSGGNEQFF
len: 13; d_gene: .; v_gene: TRBV27; j_gene: TRBJ1-6; abundance: .; CDR3nt: TGTGCCAGCAGTTTACGTTTTTCAGGTAACCTACACTTT; CDR3aa: CASSLRFSGNLHF
len: 14; d_gene: TRBD1; v_gene: TRBV7-9; j_gene: TRBJ1-2; abundance: .; CDR3nt: TGTGCCAGCAGCCTCGCGGACAGGGGATATGGCTACACCTTC; CDR3aa: CASSLADRGYGYTF
len: 15; d_gene: .; v_gene: TRBV28; j_gene: TRBJ1-4; abundance: .; CDR3nt: TGTGCCAGCAGCGCTAGGGGTTCTACTAATGAAAAACTGTTTTTT; CDR3aa: CASSARGSTNEKLFF
len: 16; d_gene: .; v_gene: TRBV5-4; j_gene: TRBJ1-3; abundance: once; CDR3nt: TGTGCCAGCAGCTTGACAGGTTTGAGCTCTGGAAACACCATATATTTT; CDR3aa: CASSLTGLSSGNTIYF
len: 13; d_gene: .; v_gene: TRBV28; j_gene: TRBJ2-2; abundance: .; CDR3nt: TGTGCCACACCACAGGGGAACACCGGGGAGCTGTTTTTT; CDR3aa: CATPQGNTGELFF